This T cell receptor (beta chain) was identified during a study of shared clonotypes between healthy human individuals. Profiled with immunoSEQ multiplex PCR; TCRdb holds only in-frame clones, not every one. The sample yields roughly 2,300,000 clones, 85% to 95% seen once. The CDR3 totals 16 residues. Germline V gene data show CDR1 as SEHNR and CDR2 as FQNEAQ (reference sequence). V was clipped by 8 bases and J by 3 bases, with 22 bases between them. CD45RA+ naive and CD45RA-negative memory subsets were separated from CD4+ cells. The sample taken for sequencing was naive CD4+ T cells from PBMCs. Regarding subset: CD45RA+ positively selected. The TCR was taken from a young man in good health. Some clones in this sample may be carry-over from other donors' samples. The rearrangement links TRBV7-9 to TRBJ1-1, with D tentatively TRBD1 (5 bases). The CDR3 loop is CASSYRRVGGDTEAFF. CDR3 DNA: TGTGCCAGCTCCTATCGGCGGGTCGGGGGGGACACTGAAGCTTTCTTT.